The 16 T cell receptor beta chains listed next were all sequenced from one sample in a study of T cell responses to AZD1222 COVID-19 vaccine. Only in-frame clones appear in the TCRdb table, and some are missing; sequencing was by immunoSEQ multiplex PCR. The table lists 200,000 or so clones, around 93% of them singletons, with approximately 1% in the top ten. The source material was peripheral blood, sampled 28 days after the second AZD1222 dose. The receptors originated from an adult who received the AZD1222 COVID-19 vaccine.

The chain employs TRBV12-3 or TRBV12-4 and TRBJ2-2; D remains unclear. The CDR3 sequence is 12 residues long. Trimming took off 7 bases at V and 4 bases at J, with 7 bases between the two ends. The CDR3 reads CASTLITGELFF. The DNA of the CDR3 is TGTGCCAGCACCCTTATCACCGGGGAGCTGTTTTTT.

V usage is TRBV28 and J usage is TRBJ2-1, with 11 bases fitting TRBD2. The CDR3 contains 16 residues. The V and J ends lost 5 bases and 4 bases, in that order; junction bases with no gene match: 7. Germline V gene sequence: CDR1 MDHEN, CDR2 SYDVKM. In nucleotides, the CDR3 is TGTGCCAGCAGTCTCTCGACTAGCGGGGTATACAATGAGCAGTTCTTC. Protein sequence: CASSLSTSGVYNEQFF.

This clone was observed once. The chain joins TRBV6-4 to TRBJ2-2; D is ambiguous. The V gene's germline CDR1 is MRHNA and CDR2 SNTAGT. This CDR3 comprises 16 residues. Trimming shortened V by 6 bases and J by 5 bases, and 19 bases separated the two germline ends. The CDR3 nucleotides are TGTGCCAGCAGCGAACAGCCTCTAGGGCAGACCGGGGAGCTGTTTTTT. Translating it yields CASSEQPLGQTGELFF.

Of note for this clone: Within the sample, other DNA sequences also encode this same CDR3. The chain couples TRBV5-1 to TRBJ2-7; TRBD1 might be the D (6 bases). The CDR3 runs to 13 residues. Germline lookup yields CDR1 SGHRS and CDR2 YFSETQ. V dropped 0 bases and J dropped 2 bases, with 6 bases sitting between them. CDR3 coding DNA: TGCGCCAGCAGCTTGGACAGGGCCTACGAGCAGTACTTC. As protein: CASSLDRAYEQYF.

The chain combines TRBV19 with TRBJ2-2; 9 bases line up with TRBD1. There are 15 residues in the CDR3. The germline V gene has CDR1 LNHDA and CDR2 SQIVND (reference sequence). Losses at the gene ends were 10 bases for V and 1 base for J; bases not matched to a gene: 7. This chain's CDR3 is CATHPGQGNTGELFF. In DNA, the CDR3 is TGTGCCACTCATCCGGGACAGGGGAACACCGGGGAGCTGTTTTTT. Full variable domain (outside the CDR3, taken from reference TRBV19 and TRBJ2-2): DGGITQSPKYLFRKEGQNVTLSCEQNLNHDAMYWYRQDPGQGLRLIYYSQIVNDFQKGDIAEGYSVSREKKESFPLTVTSAQKNPTAFYLCATHPGQGNTGELFFGEGSRLTVL.

The chain uses TRBV5-1 and TRBJ1-1; possibly TRBD1 for D (6 bases). V lost 6 bases and J lost 1, with 13 bases in between. Germline CDR1 SGHRS, CDR2 YFSETQ. There are 14 residues in the CDR3. Here the CDR3 DNA reads TGCGCCAGCAAGTTGACAGGTCCGAACACTGAAGCTTTCTTT. It encodes CASKLTGPNTEAFF.

This chain connects TRBV18 to TRBJ1-2, with 12 bases aligning to TRBD1. V dropped 5 bases and J dropped 4; count of bases not matched to a gene: 5. Germline V gene data show CDR1 as KGHSH and CDR2 as LQKENI. CDR3 size: 15 residues. This chain's CDR3 is CASSSGQGAAYGYTF. CDR3 in DNA: TGTGCCAGCTCATCGGGACAGGGGGCGGCCTATGGCTACACCTTC.

This chain connects TRBV4-2 to TRBJ1-4; TRBD1 might be the D (5 bases). The CDR3 consists of 14 residues. Germline V lookup: CDR1 LGHNA, CDR2 YNFKEQ. V was cut by 2 bases and J by 6 bases, with 10 bases left in between. CDR3 in amino acids: CASSQPGSDEKLFF. The CDR3 DNA reads TGTGCCAGCAGCCAACCAGGGAGTGATGAAAAACTGTTTTTT.

This chain uses TRBV18 with TRBJ1-2; D is undetermined. Germline loops: CDR1 KGHSH, CDR2 LQKENI. There are 12 residues in the CDR3. V was pared by 2 bases and J by 8 bases, with 9 bases between. As DNA, the CDR3 is TGTGCCAGCTCACCATTGGGAGGCGGCTACACCTTC. Translated, it gives CASSPLGGGYTF.

The chain uses TRBV5-1 and TRBJ1-2; 10 nucleotides align to TRBD1. There are 14 residues in the CDR3. Germline V gene lookup returns CDR1 SGHRS and CDR2 YFSETQ. With V trimmed by 1 base and J by 8 bases, 5 bases remained unmatched. CDR3 protein: CASSLSGTGEGYTF. CDR3 DNA: TGCGCCAGCAGCTTGTCCGGGACAGGGGAGGGCTACACCTTC.

The rearrangement joins TRBV27 to TRBJ2-2; weak D call: TRBD2 (5 bases). This CDR3 region has 15 residues. The V end was cut by 1 base, the J end by 4 bases, with 10 bases between. Germline assignment: CDR1 MNHEY and CDR2 SMNVEV (reference sequence). Here the CDR3 reads CASSLWVRGTGELFF. The CDR3 nucleotides read TGTGCCAGCAGTTTATGGGTCCGGGGCACCGGGGAGCTGTTTTTT.

The chain combines TRBV5-4 with TRBJ1-2; no definite D call. V was cut by 3 bases and J by 0 bases, with 9 bases left in between. Per germline, CDR1 SGHNT and CDR2 YYREEE (reference sequence). The length of the CDR3 is 14 residues. CDR3 bases: TGTGCCAGCAGCTCTAAAACAGCTAACTATGGCTACACCTTC. This codes for CASSSKTANYGYTF.

J is TRBJ1-2 and V is TRBV7-9; D is possibly TRBD1 (5 bases). Looked up from germline, CDR1 is SEHNR and CDR2 is FQNEAQ (reference sequence). V was pared by 8 bases and J by 3 bases, with 16 bases between. The CDR3 is 14 residues long. This chain's CDR3 is CASVRGTEHYGYTF. The CDR3 nucleotides are TGTGCCAGCGTAAGGGGTACCGAACACTATGGCTACACCTTC.

The V call is TRBV9, the J call TRBJ1-2; 8 positions agree with TRBD1. CDR3 length: 15 amino acids. Germline CDR1 reads SGDLS; CDR2 reads YYNGEE. V lost 3 bases, J lost 4 bases, and 8 bases stayed unmatched. The CDR3 loop reads CASSAGQGVSYGYTF. The CDR3 DNA sequence: TGTGCCAGCAGCGCCGGACAGGGTGTGAGCTATGGCTACACCTTC.

The chain has TRBV2 and TRBJ2-2; no firm D call. The CDR3 loop spans 14 amino acids. V lost 8 bases and J 3 bases, leaving 13 bases between the germline ends. Germline CDR1 SNHLY, CDR2 FYNNEI. The CDR3 sequence: CASVIAADTGELFF. The CDR3 DNA follows: TGTGCCAGCGTGATAGCCGCGGACACCGGGGAGCTGTTTTTT. Full variable domain (remainder filled in from reference TRBV2 and TRBJ2-2): EPEVTQTPSHQVTQMGQEVILRCVPISNHLYFYWYRQILGQKVEFLVSFYNNEISEKSEIFDDQFSVERPDGSNFTLKIRSTKLEDSAMYFCASVIAADTGELFFGEGSRLTVL.

The chain uses TRBV7-9 and TRBJ2-3; D is undetermined. Looked up from germline, CDR1 is SEHNR and CDR2 is FQNEAQ (reference sequence). Trimming removed 6 bases from V and 1 base from J, with 14 bases in between. The CDR3 spans 15 residues. CDR3 coding DNA: TGTGCCAGCAGGCCTGCTAAGACCGGCACAGATACGCAGTATTTT. Translated, it gives CASRPAKTGTDTQYF.